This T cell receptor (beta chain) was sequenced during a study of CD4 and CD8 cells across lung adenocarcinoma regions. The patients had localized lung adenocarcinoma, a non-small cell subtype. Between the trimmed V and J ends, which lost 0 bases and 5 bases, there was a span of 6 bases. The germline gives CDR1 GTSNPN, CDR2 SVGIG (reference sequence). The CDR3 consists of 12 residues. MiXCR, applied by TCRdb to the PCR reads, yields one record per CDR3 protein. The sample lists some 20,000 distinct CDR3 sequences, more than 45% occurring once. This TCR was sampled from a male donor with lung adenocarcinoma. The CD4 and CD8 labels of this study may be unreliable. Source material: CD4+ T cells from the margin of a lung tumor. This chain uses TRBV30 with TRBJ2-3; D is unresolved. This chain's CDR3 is CAWSVLLDTQYF. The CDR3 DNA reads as TGTGCCTGGAGTGTACTATTAGATACGCAGTATTTT.